This T cell receptor (beta chain) was observed in a study of T-cell reconstitution after alpha-beta-depleted transplantation in children. Library preparation (for TCRbeta) was performed with unique molecular identifiers. MiXCR was run by TCRdb on the PCR reads, yielding one entry per CDR3 protein. The repertoire includes a few hundred thousand distinct CDR3 sequences, 10% to 15% of them detected once, and around 4.1% sits in the top ten. With 5 bases clipped from V and 0 bases from J, the junction kept 5 bases outside the gene matches. Germline V gene lookup returns CDR1 SGHAT and CDR2 FQNNGV. The CDR3 runs 15 residues. This clonotype has at least ten counts.

The starting material was PBMCs, obtained from the stem cell graft. The receptor was derived from a human donor who donated a stem cell graft to a child with Fanconi anemia. The chain employs TRBV11-2 and TRBJ1-2; the match to TRBD1 covers 8 bases. The CDR3 bases are TGTGCCAGCAGCCTCAGGGGGCAGACTAACTATGGCTACACCTTC. It codes for CASSLRGQTNYGYTF.